The source of this T cell receptor (beta chain) is a study of tumor-infiltrating lymphocytes in primary liver carcinoma. The germline CDR1 and CDR2 sequences are MDHEN and SYDVKM. The CDR3 length is 17 residues. V was pared by 4 bases and J by 2 bases, with 6 bases of the junction left unmatched. It was from 20-30 mg of unsorted bulk tissue that RNA and DNA were co-extracted. Making TCR beta cDNA involved around 520 ng total RNA and a constant-region primer. Sequencing libraries for TCR beta derived from three nested multiplex PCR rounds that used slightly modified ARM-PCR. Each of the first two PCR rounds ran approximately 11 cycles with TRBV1-TRBV30 forward and C-beta reverse primers. TCRdb passed the multiplex PCR reads through MiXCR, listing each CDR3 protein once. The sample records roughly 120,000 distinct CDR3 sequences, 50% to 65% being singletons. This clonotype was observed a few times.

The chain uses TRBV28 and TRBJ2-7; TRBD2 matches at 15 bases. The material sequenced was liver tumor tissue from sampling region 1. Described subset: tumor region T1, superior pole. This sequence originates from a woman aged 60-75 years with primary liver carcinoma and hepatitis B virus infection. The CDR3: CASSSPRTSGRAYEQYF. The CDR3 coding sequence is TGTGCCAGCAGTTCGCCCCGGACTAGCGGGAGGGCCTACGAGCAGTACTTC.